Sequencing of this T cell receptor beta chain was carried out in a study of blood T cell repertoires in COVID-19. For the study at large: Some COVID-19 samples were acute and others convalescent; all came from the United States, Italy and Spain. Nucleic acid was either cDNA or gDNA, and it came from T cells, B-cell-depleted T cells, or PBMCs.

The germline V and J ends were trimmed by 3 bases and 1 base, with 9 bases remaining between them. This CDR3 spans 14 amino acids. Germline assignment: CDR1 MNHNS and CDR2 SASEGT. The authors' processing: Quantification of nucleated cells was approximated via reference gene primer amplification. Generated by immunoSEQ multiplex PCR, the TCRdb table keeps only in-frame clones and is missing some. That table is the source of V, J and clone size, and D and trimming were worked out from the DNA. The data contain 75,000 to 100,000 clones, 86% of them singletons. Input material: peripheral blood. The rearrangement joins TRBV6-1 to TRBJ2-5, with D uncertain. The TCR sequence derives from a man at least 80 years old with acute or convalescent COVID-19. As DNA, the CDR3 is TGTGCCAGCAGTGACCTACAGCTCCAAGAGACCCAGTACTTC. This codes for CASSDLQLQETQYF.